This passage covers 17 T cell receptor beta chains from one sample sequenced in a study of blood T cell repertoires in COVID-19. Clones were sequenced by immunoSEQ multiplex PCR, and TCRdb holds only the in-frame ones, with some missing. The table shows tens of thousands of clones, with roughly 87% occurring only once. Sequenced: peripheral blood. The origin of the receptors is a man aged 45-60 years with acute or convalescent COVID-19.

The chain is built from TRBV6-6 and TRBJ1-5; D might be TRBD1 (5 bases). The V gene's germline CDR1 is MNHNY and CDR2 SVGAGI (reference sequence). The CDR3 runs to 13 residues. Trimming left V 9 bases short and J 3 bases short, with 12 bases between. This CDR3 is CASGRGFNQPQHF. CDR3 DNA sequence: TGTGCCAGTGGGAGGGGTTTCAATCAGCCCCAGCATTTT.

J is TRBJ2-2 and V is TRBV2, with TRBD1 identical over 11 bases. CDR3 size: 15 residues. J was trimmed by 2 bases and V by 6 bases; bases with no gene match: 2. Germline loops: CDR1 SNHLY, CDR2 FYNNEI. The CDR3 DNA follows: TGTGCCAGCAGGGGACAGGGGGGTAACACCGGGGAGCTGTTTTTT. It codes for CASRGQGGNTGELFF.

The chain recombines TRBV4-3 with TRBJ1-2; a weak D match, TRBD1 (5 bases). The V and J ends lost 0 bases and 7 bases respectively, with 18 bases between them. Germline V lookup: CDR1 LGHNA, CDR2 YSLEER. The CDR3 is 16 amino acids. The CDR3 DNA reads as TGCGCCAGCAGCCAAGAATTAAGAGGCAGGGCAGGTGGCTACACCTTC. Its protein is CASSQELRGRAGGYTF.

The V call is TRBV4-1, the J call TRBJ2-5; D is undetermined. CDR1 and CDR2 from the germline V gene are MGHRA and YSYEKL. Trimming removed 3 bases at V and 2 bases at J, with 13 bases between. The CDR3 has 15 residues. CDR3 DNA sequence: TGCGCCAGCAGCCATCCCGGCAGGCCTCAAGAGACCCAGTACTTC. Translating it yields CASSHPGRPQETQYF.

J is TRBJ2-7 and V is TRBV27; 8 bases line up with TRBD2. This CDR3 region has 15 residues. Germline trimming cut 5 bases from V and 3 bases from J; bases unmatched to any gene: 9. Germline V gene lookup returns CDR1 MNHEY and CDR2 SMNVEV (reference sequence). In DNA form, the CDR3 reads TGTGCCAGCAGTGCGACTAGCGAGGTTTACTACGAGCAGTACTTC. Translated: CASSATSEVYYEQYF.

The CDR3 DNA reads TGTGCCAGCAGCCAAGATTTCGGGGTTGGCAATCAGCCCCAGCATTTT. Its translation is CASSQDFGVGNQPQHF. This chain connects TRBV3-1 (or the pseudogene TRBV3-2) to TRBJ1-5; no clear D gene. With 0 bases removed from V and 2 bases from J, the gap between germline ends came to 11 bases. CDR3 length: 16 residues. In germline, CDR1 is LGHDT, CDR2 YNNKEL (reference sequence).

This rearrangement joins TRBV4-1 to TRBJ1-5, with D maybe TRBD1 (6 bases). Germline assignment: CDR1 MGHRA and CDR2 YSYEKL. This CDR3 contains 16 residues. Trimming removed 2 bases at V and 6 bases at J, with 17 bases between. CDR3 nucleotides: TGCGCCAGCAGCCAACCCATGCGGGGGGCCGGTCAGCCCCAGCATTTT. Translating it yields CASSQPMRGAGQPQHF.

V is TRBV28 and J is TRBJ1-3; D is unresolved. The CDR3 consists of 13 residues. The germline V gene encodes CDR1 MDHEN and CDR2 SYDVKM. V dropped 10 bases and J dropped 4 bases, with 14 bases sitting between them. The CDR3 here is CATATGGGNTIYF. CDR3 nucleotides: TGTGCCACCGCAACCGGCGGCGGAAACACCATATATTTT. The full variable domain, with the rest looked up from reference TRBV28 and TRBJ1-3, is DVKVTQSSRYLVKRTGEKVFLECVQDMDHENMFWYRQDPGLGLRLIYFSYDVKMKEKGDIPEGYSVSREKKERFSLILESASTNQTSMYLCATATGGGNTIYFGEGSWLTVV.

The chain has TRBV2 and TRBJ2-5; 9 nucleotides match TRBD1. The CDR3 extends over 15 amino acids. The V gene's germline CDR1 is SNHLY and CDR2 FYNNEI. V dropped 5 bases and J dropped 4; count of bases not matched to a gene: 8. CDR3 residues: CASSNTGGWGETQYF. In DNA, the CDR3 is TGTGCCAGCAGTAACACAGGGGGCTGGGGAGAGACCCAGTACTTC.

The V call is TRBV7-3, the J call TRBJ1-2; maybe TRBD1 (6 bases). The CDR3 length is 15 residues. V was shortened by 1 base and J by 2 bases, with 11 bases between the two germline ends. Germline V gene sequence: CDR1 SGHTA, CDR2 FQGTGA. The CDR3, as DNA: TGTGCCAGCAGCTTAAGTTCCACAGGGAACTATGGCTACACCTTC. Protein sequence: CASSLSSTGNYGYTF.

This rearrangement joins TRBV28 to TRBJ1-4, with D possibly TRBD1 on 6 matching bases. The CDR3 spans 15 residues. The germline V and J ends were trimmed by 11 bases and 3 bases, with 19 bases remaining between them. Germline loops: CDR1 MDHEN, CDR2 SYDVKM. For the CDR3, the DNA is TGTGCCTCCGGGGGGGGCTCAGGTTCTAATGAAAAACTGTTTTTT. This codes for CASGGGSGSNEKLFF.

Here the CDR3 DNA reads TGTGCCAGCAGCTTCGGAAACAACACAGGGGCCCGGGCCACTGAAGCTTTCTTT. It translates to CASSFGNNTGARATEAFF. V gene TRBV11-2 combines with J gene TRBJ1-1, with TRBD1 matching over 7 bases. J was trimmed by 4 bases and V by 3 bases; bases with no gene match: 17. CDR1 is SGHAT and CDR2 is FQNNGV in the germline V gene. The CDR3 sequence is 18 residues long.

The J gene is TRBJ1-1, the V gene TRBV27, with 8 bases fitting TRBD1. V lost 8 bases, J lost 6 bases, and 2 bases stayed unmatched. The length of the CDR3 is 11 residues. Germline V gene lookup returns CDR1 MNHEY and CDR2 SMNVEV (reference sequence). CDR3 DNA sequence: TGTGCCAGCGGACAGGGCCCTGAAGCTTTCTTT. Translated, it gives CASGQGPEAFF.

The chain links TRBV28 to TRBJ1-2; 7 nucleotides line up with TRBD1. The germline CDR1 and CDR2 sequences are MDHEN and SYDVKM. This CDR3 region has 13 residues. V trimming: 7 bases; J trimming: 5 bases; junction bases outside the gene matches: 7. The CDR3 is CASKRGGGYGYTF. DNA of the CDR3: TGTGCCAGCAAGAGAGGGGGCGGGTATGGCTACACCTTC.

This rearrangement joins TRBV2 to TRBJ1-2; no clear D. The germline V gene has CDR1 SNHLY and CDR2 FYNNEI. V was trimmed by 2 bases and J by 2 bases, leaving 6 bases between them. The CDR3 extends over 13 amino acids. The CDR3 DNA reads TGTGCCAGCAGTGAAAGGGAGAACTATGGCTACACCTTC. This codes for CASSERENYGYTF.

The V gene is TRBV7-2, the J gene TRBJ2-5, with 12 nucleotides matching TRBD1. The length of the CDR3 is 15 residues. The V gene end was trimmed by 6 bases and the J gene end by 4 bases; junction bases not matched to a gene: 6. Germline V gene lookup returns CDR1 SGHTA and CDR2 FQGNSA. As DNA, the CDR3 is TGTGCCAGCAGGGGGACAGGGGGCGCCCGAGAGACCCAGTACTTC. This codes for CASRGTGGARETQYF.

There are a few counts of this clone. J is TRBJ2-7 and V is TRBV19; perhaps TRBD1 as D (7 bases). CDR3 size: 15 residues. Trimming removed 6 bases from V and 3 bases from J, with 18 bases in between. Germline V gene lookup returns CDR1 LNHDA and CDR2 SQIVND (reference sequence). CDR3 DNA sequence: TGTGCCAGTAGGCTACAGGGGAGGCCAAGCTACGAGCAGTACTTC. Amino acids: CASRLQGRPSYEQYF.